The 27 T cell receptor beta chains listed next were all sequenced from one sample in a study of T cell repertoires in cytomegalovirus infection. TCRdb fed the reads into MiXCR, producing one record per CDR3 protein. The data contain some 130,000 distinct CDR3 sequences, less than 9.5% of them singletons. Source material: PBMCs. These TCRs come from a human donor in good health (CMV status not recorded). Some clones in this sample may be carry-over from other donors' samples.

There are a few counts of this clonotype. The genes are TRBV12-3 or TRBV12-4 and TRBJ2-3; TRBD2 matches 12 bases. Losses at the gene ends were 7 bases for V and 7 bases for J; bases not matched to a gene: 9. The CDR3 loop spans 15 amino acids. The DNA for the CDR3 is TGTGCCAGCACCTACGGACTAGCGGGGACGTATACGCAGTATTTT. Translation: CASTYGLAGTYTQYF.

On this clonotype: A much larger clone differs from this one at a single base, so this may be a read error. The V and J genes are TRBV10-3 and TRBJ1-5, with unresolved D. Germline lookup yields CDR1 ENHRY and CDR2 SYGVKD. Trimming took off 3 bases at V and 6 bases at J, with 6 bases between the two ends. The CDR3 has 12 residues. CDR3 sequence reads: CAISDWSQPQHF. The CDR3 nucleotides read TGTGCCATCAGTGATTGGAGTCAGCCCCAGCATTTT.

This clonotype was detected ten times or more. The gene calls are TRBV6-1 and TRBJ1-5; D uncertain. The CDR3 is made up of 14 amino acids. Germline CDR1 and CDR2: MNHNS and SASEGT. V lost 1 base to trimming and J lost 10 bases, with 14 bases between them. DNA of the CDR3: TGTGCCAGCAGTGAAGTCCACTCATCCCGACCCCAGCATTTT. This codes for CASSEVHSSRPQHF.

This clonotype was seen more than once but under ten times. This rearrangement joins TRBV7-8 to TRBJ1-2, with a tentative D call TRBD1 (5 bases). V lost 5 bases and J 2 bases, leaving 18 bases between the germline ends. CDR1 and CDR2 from the germline V gene are SGHVS and FQNEAQ. CDR3 length: 16 amino acids. CDR3 region: CASSSRRDWGNYGYTF. The CDR3 nucleotides are TGTGCCAGCAGCAGCCGACGGGATTGGGGGAACTATGGCTACACCTTC.

This clonotype was seen a handful of times. The rearrangement uses TRBV7-6 and TRBJ2-4; perhaps TRBD1 as D (6 bases). CDR1 is SGHVS, CDR2 FNYEAQ, per germline. Between the trimmed V and J ends, which lost 5 bases and 7 bases, there was a span of 15 bases. The CDR3 contains 14 residues. For the CDR3, the DNA is TGTGCCAGCAGCCCCGGACAGACGGTGAACATTCAGTACTTC. Translated: CASSPGQTVNIQYF.

Many counts were recorded for this clonotype. This chain uses TRBV7-8 with TRBJ2-1; TRBD1 or TRBD2 may be the D gene (6 bases each). The CDR3 has 15 amino acids. Germline loops: CDR1 SGHVS, CDR2 FQNEAQ. Trimming took off 2 bases at V and 10 bases at J, with 18 bases between the two ends. In DNA, the CDR3 is TGTGCCAGCAGCTTACTGGCTAGCCAGGGGAGGGAGCAGTTCTTC. Amino acids: CASSLLASQGREQFF.

This clonotype was recorded many times. The V and J genes are TRBV7-2 and TRBJ2-5, with D possibly being TRBD2 (5 bases). Per the germline V gene, CDR1 is SGHTA and CDR2 is FQGNSA. V was clipped by 5 bases and J by 7 bases, with 8 bases between them. The CDR3 totals 11 residues. The CDR3 protein is CASSNGGTQYF. The CDR3, as DNA: TGTGCCAGCAGCAACGGAGGGACCCAGTACTTC.

This clonotype turned up a few times. V is TRBV29-1 and J is TRBJ1-2; no definite D call. V gave up 1 base and J gave up 7 bases, with 13 bases separating them. The CDR3 consists of 13 residues. The germline V gene encodes CDR1 SQVTM and CDR2 ANQGSEA. This CDR3 is CSVEGGGTLGYTF. DNA for the CDR3: TGCAGCGTTGAAGGAGGAGGCACGCTTGGCTACACCTTC. Together with reference TRBV29-1 and TRBJ1-2, the CDR3 gives the full variable domain: SAVISQKPSRDICQRGTSLTIQCQVDSQVTMMFWYRQQPGQSLTLIATANQGSEATYESGFVIDKFPISRPNLTFSTLTVSNMSPEDSSIYLCSVEGGGTLGYTFGSGTRLTVV.

This clonotype was counted between two and nine times. This chain connects TRBV9 to TRBJ2-3; 8 bases match TRBD1. This CDR3 region has 13 residues. CDR1 and CDR2 from the germline V gene are SGDLS and YYNGEE. Unmatched junction bases numbered 7, after V lost 3 bases and J lost 10 bases. The CDR3 loop is CASSALTGVAQYF. DNA of the CDR3: TGTGCCAGCAGCGCCTTGACAGGGGTTGCGCAGTATTTT.

This clonotype was found many times. The rearrangement joins TRBV7-8 to TRBJ1-5; D remains unclear. CDR3 length: 15 residues. V was trimmed by 1 base and J by 3 bases, leaving 10 bases between them. Germline V gene data show CDR1 as SGHVS and CDR2 as FQNEAQ. The CDR3 protein is CASSLDGRLNQPQHF. As DNA, the CDR3 is TGTGCCAGCAGCTTAGATGGACGTCTCAATCAGCCCCAGCATTTT.

This clonotype was counted between two and nine times. V is TRBV20-1 and J is TRBJ2-1, with no clear D. The V gene lost 3 bases and the J gene lost 4 bases, with 10 bases spanning the gap. In germline, CDR1 is DFQATT, CDR2 SNEGSKA (reference sequence). The CDR3 spans 13 residues. CDR3: CSARGRVYNEQFF. The CDR3, as DNA: TGCAGTGCTAGGGGCAGAGTATACAATGAGCAGTTCTTC.

This clonotype was picked up many times. CDR3 DNA sequence: TGTGCCAGCAGTCCCGGGACTAGCAGCAATGAGCAGTTCTTC. It yields the protein CASSPGTSSNEQFF. This rearrangement joins TRBV7-6 to TRBJ2-1, with 9 bases matching TRBD2. The CDR3 contains 14 residues. After removal of 6 bases from V and 6 bases from J, the junction contained 6 bases not matched to a gene. Germline V gene sequence: CDR1 SGHVS, CDR2 FNYEAQ.

This clonotype was seen ten or more times. The rearrangement links TRBV7-3 to TRBJ2-3; 10 bases are shared with TRBD1. Germline V gives CDR1 SGHTA, CDR2 FQGTGA. The CDR3 contains 15 residues. V trimming: 2 bases; J trimming: 4 bases; junction bases outside the gene matches: 3. The DNA of the CDR3 is TGTGCCAGCAGCTTACGGACAGGGGGGGCAGATACGCAGTATTTT. The encoded protein is CASSLRTGGADTQYF.

This clonotype came up many times. This CDR3 reads CATYKAGDQETQYF. CDR3 bases: TGTGCCACGTACAAAGCGGGGGATCAAGAGACCCAGTACTTC. The V call is TRBV6-6, the J call TRBJ2-5, with TRBD2 matching over 8 bases. After removal of 10 bases from V and 2 bases from J, the junction contained 9 bases not matched to a gene. The CDR3 has 14 amino acids. From germline, CDR1 is MNHNY and CDR2 SVGAGI (reference sequence).

V and J are TRBV20-1 and TRBJ2-7, with 9 bases aligning to TRBD1. Losses at the gene ends were 6 bases for V and 6 bases for J; bases not matched to a gene: 12. This CDR3 spans 14 amino acids. CDR1 is DFQATT and CDR2 is SNEGSKA in the germline V gene (reference sequence). CDR3 protein: CSAAAGTGTGEQYF. The CDR3 bases are TGCAGTGCAGCAGCCGGGACAGGGACAGGCGAGCAGTACTTC.

Turning to this clonotype: Relative to the germline gene, one junction end is altered; a read error may explain this. This sequence joins TRBV20-1 and TRBJ2-7; a possible D gene is TRBD2 (6 bases). This CDR3 is built from 12 residues. Germline loops: CDR1 DFQATT, CDR2 SNEGSKA (reference sequence). The CDR3 is CSARDWDYEQYF. The CDR3, as DNA: TGCAGCGCTAGGGACTGGGACTACGAGCAGTACTTC.

Of note for this clonotype: The junction does not match germline at one end; this may be a read error. The V gene is TRBV2, the J gene TRBJ2-6; D possibly corresponds to TRBD1 (6 bases). CDR1 is SNHLY and CDR2 is FYNNEI in the germline V gene. The length of the CDR3 is 15 residues. In DNA form, the CDR3 reads TGTGCCAGCAGTGTCGACAGGCCTGGGGCCAACATCCTGACTTTC. This translates into CASSVDRPGANILTF.

This clonotype came up many times. The chain uses TRBV6-5 and TRBJ2-7; D not resolved. From germline, CDR1 is MNHEY and CDR2 SVGAGI. The CDR3 is made up of 16 amino acids. Trimming left V 3 bases short and J 0 bases short, with 15 bases between. This chain's CDR3 is CASSYDSGQASYEQYF. The CDR3 bases are TGTGCCAGCAGTTATGATTCCGGGCAGGCCTCCTACGAGCAGTACTTC.

Sample share makes this clonotype medium-sized. This sequence joins TRBV7-2 and TRBJ2-5; D is undetermined. Per germline, CDR1 SGHTA and CDR2 FQGNSA. This CDR3 spans 13 amino acids. V was clipped by 5 bases and J by 4 bases, with 11 bases between them. The CDR3 loop is CASSLWSGETQYF. The CDR3, as DNA: TGTGCCAGCAGCCTATGGTCCGGAGAGACCCAGTACTTC.

This clonotype came up many times. The gene calls are TRBV6-5 and TRBJ1-2; 8 bases fit TRBD1. CDR3 size: 14 residues. J was trimmed by 6 bases and V by 1 base; bases with no gene match: 4. Germline assignment: CDR1 MNHEY and CDR2 SVGAGI. The CDR3 protein is CASSYLDRENGYTF. In DNA form, the CDR3 reads TGTGCCAGCAGTTACTTGGACAGGGAGAATGGCTACACCTTC.

About this clonotype: This could be a read error, since a much larger clone is one nucleotide away. The V and J genes are TRBV18 and TRBJ1-1; 10 bases align to TRBD1. The germline gives CDR1 KGHSH, CDR2 LQKENI. The CDR3 covers 14 residues. DNA of the CDR3: TGTGCCAGCTCCCAGGGACAGGGGAAGACTGAAGTTTTCTTT. Translating gives CASSQGQGKTEVFF.

This clonotype appeared many times. The genes are TRBV7-3 and TRBJ2-2; a possible D gene is TRBD1 (6 bases). The V and J ends lost 4 bases and 1 base respectively, with 7 bases between them. This CDR3 is built from 14 residues. Germline lookup yields CDR1 SGHTA and CDR2 FQGTGA. CDR3 protein: CASSSGQNTGELFF. DNA for the CDR3: TGTGCCAGCAGCTCGGGACAGAACACCGGGGAGCTGTTTTTT.

The V gene is TRBV20-1, the J gene TRBJ1-1; D unclear. V was clipped by 6 bases and J by 0 bases, with 5 bases between them. This CDR3 has 11 amino acids. The germline gives CDR1 DFQATT, CDR2 SNEGSKA (reference sequence). The CDR3 spells CSALVNTEAFF. Here the CDR3 DNA reads TGCAGTGCCCTGGTGAACACTGAAGCTTTCTTT.

In this sample, this clonotype turned up a few times. The V gene is TRBV28, the J gene TRBJ1-1; D is unclear. Germline V CDR1 and CDR2: MDHEN, SYDVKM. V lost 10 bases and J 0 bases, leaving 9 bases between the germline ends. CDR3 size: 12 residues. The CDR3 sequence is CATRWVNTEAFF. DNA for the CDR3: TGTGCCACCAGGTGGGTGAACACTGAAGCTTTCTTT.

This clonotype occurred a few times. The rearrangement links TRBV29-1 to TRBJ2-5, with no clear D. The germline V gene has CDR1 SQVTM and CDR2 ANQGSEA. This CDR3 comprises 12 residues. V was trimmed by 7 bases and J by 3 bases, leaving 12 bases between them. CDR3 sequence: CSAGQAEETQYF. In DNA form, the CDR3 reads TGCAGCGCCGGCCAGGCGGAAGAGACCCAGTACTTC.

This clonotype has more than one count but fewer than ten. This rearrangement joins TRBV30 to TRBJ1-1; D remains ambiguous. Germline CDR1 reads GTSNPN; CDR2 reads SVGIG (reference sequence). V was cut by 2 bases and J by 8 bases, with 9 bases left in between. The CDR3 extends over 11 amino acids. The CDR3, as DNA: TGTGCCTGGAGTACAGACCGAGAAGCTTTCTTT. The encoded protein is CAWSTDREAFF.

Ten or more counts support this clonotype. This chain uses TRBV7-9 with TRBJ1-4, with a weak D call TRBD1 (5 bases). The CDR3 runs to 15 residues. Per the germline V gene, CDR1 is SEHNR and CDR2 is FQNEAQ (reference sequence). The germline V and J ends were trimmed by 1 base and 7 bases, with 13 bases remaining between them. The CDR3 DNA reads as TGTGCCAGCAGCTTAGGAGACCGGGACTTTGAAAAACTGTTTTTT. This translates into CASSLGDRDFEKLFF.